These T cell receptor beta chains were read from a single sample in a study of OX40 agonist ivuxolimab in advanced cancers. Repertoires were generated with immunoSEQ multiplex PCR, while TCRdb's copy carries only in-frame clones and drops some. The sample has roughly 100,000 clones, around 94% seen once. This sample comprised CD4+ or CD8+ T cells sorted from blood, obtained in a trial of the OX40 agonist ivuxolimab. These receptors originate from an adult with an advanced solid tumor such as melanoma, head and neck, liver or kidney cancer. Both conserved end residues are part of each CDR3. The D gene is left open where the match is weak. Clone size appears in some rows only: once, few, many, or a class for an expanded clone.

D	size	V	J	length	CDR3	DNA
.	few	TRBV28	TRBJ2-7	16	CASSTLGFLPFTKQYF	TGTGCCAGCTCCACCTTAGGCTTCCTTCCATTTACGAAGCAGTACTTC
.	.	TRBV20-1	TRBJ1-4	11	CSATTNEKLFF	TGCAGTGCCACAACTAATGAAAAACTGTTTTTT
.	.	TRBV6-6	TRBJ1-5	14	CASSYSSWDQPQHF	TGTGCCAGCAGTTACTCAAGTTGGGATCAGCCCCAGCATTTT
.	.	TRBV30	TRBJ1-3	15	CAWTLGQSSGNTIYF	TGTGCCTGGACTTTAGGGCAGAGCTCTGGAAACACCATATATTTT
.	.	TRBV6-5	TRBJ1-1	14	CASSYSRGGTEAFF	TGTGCCAGCAGTTACTCCCGGGGAGGCACTGAAGCTTTCTTT
.	.	TRBV2	TRBJ1-2	13	CATRGEGASGYTF	TGTGCCACCCGAGGTGAGGGAGCGTCAGGCTACACCTTC
TRBD2	.	TRBV4-1	TRBJ2-3	17	CASSQDIAGVGTDTQYF	TGCGCCAGCAGCCAAGATATAGCGGGAGTGGGCACAGATACGCAGTATTTT
TRBD2	.	TRBV19	TRBJ2-3	13	CASTGLLGNTQYF	TGTGCCTCGACGGGACTACTGGGAAATACGCAGTATTTT
.	once	TRBV9	TRBJ2-3	14	CANSVRPSTDTQYF	TGTGCCAACAGCGTAAGACCGAGCACAGATACGCAGTATTTT
TRBD2	.	TRBV5-1	TRBJ2-1	16	CASSFLAGAPYNEQFF	TGCGCCAGCAGCTTCCTAGCGGGGGCCCCCTACAATGAGCAGTTCTTC
.	.	TRBV6-5	TRBJ2-7	14	CASSYTGATGEQYF	TGTGCCAGCAGTTACACCGGTGCTACGGGGGAGCAGTACTTC
TRBD1	.	TRBV7-9	TRBJ1-5	18	CASSLTDRQGNFNQPQHF	TGTGCCAGCAGCCTTACCGACCGACAGGGGAATTTTAATCAGCCCCAGCATTTT
.	.	TRBV4-3	TRBJ2-1	19	CASSQGIVRRTSSYNEQFF	TGCGCCAGCAGCCAAGGGATAGTAAGGCGGACAAGCTCCTACAATGAGCAGTTCTTC
.	.	TRBV19	TRBJ1-1	13	CASSIRGNTEAFF	TGTGCCAGTAGTATCCGCGGGAACACTGAAGCTTTCTTT
.	once	TRBV6-1	TRBJ1-2	12	CASSEVNYGYTF	TGTGCCAGCAGTGAAGTAAACTATGGCTACACCTTC
.	once	TRBV9	TRBJ2-1	13	CASSVEVYNEQFF	TGTGCCAGCAGCGTAGAAGTTTACAATGAGCAGTTCTTC
.	once	TRBV6-1	TRBJ2-7	17	CAISESGRQLGSYEQYF	TGTGCCATCAGTGAGTCGGGACGACAACTTGGGTCCTACGAGCAGTACTTC
.	.	TRBV5-4	TRBJ1-2	12	CASGHPNYGYTF	TGTGCCAGCGGTCACCCTAACTATGGCTACACCTTC
.	.	TRBV7-6	TRBJ2-1	12	CASSPRVHEQFF	TGTGCCAGCAGCCCCAGGGTTCATGAGCAGTTCTTC
.	.	TRBV5-8	TRBJ2-3	13	CASSLGGTDTQYF	TGTGCCAGCAGCTTAGGAGGCACAGATACGCAGTATTTT
TRBD1	.	TRBV19	TRBJ1-1	14	CAISQGARNTEAFF	TGTGCCATTTCACAGGGGGCCCGGAACACTGAAGCTTTCTTT
.	.	TRBV18	TRBJ1-2	14	CASSPLGADYGYTF	TGTGCCAGCTCACCATTAGGGGCTGACTATGGCTACACCTTC
.	.	TRBV28	TRBJ1-5	12	CASSGGNQPQHF	TGTGCCAGCAGTGGCGGCAATCAGCCCCAGCATTTT
.	.	TRBV7-6	TRBJ1-4	16	CASSLARGMVNEKLFF	TGTGCCAGCAGCTTAGCCAGGGGTATGGTGAATGAAAAACTGTTTTTT
TRBD1	.	TRBV5-6	TRBJ2-3	15	CASRGTASYTDTQYF	TGTGCCAGCAGGGGGACAGCGAGCTACACAGATACGCAGTATTTT
.	.	TRBV28	TRBJ1-1	13	CATNSPGYTEAFF	TGTGCCACTAACTCACCAGGGTACACTGAAGCTTTCTTT
TRBD1	.	TRBV2	TRBJ2-2	16	CASSDRDRVNTGELFF	TGTGCCAGCAGTGACCGGGACAGGGTGAACACCGGGGAGCTGTTTTTT
.	.	TRBV6-6	TRBJ2-1	13	CASSKLGYNEQFF	TGTGCCAGCAGTAAGTTGGGCTACAATGAGCAGTTCTTC
.	.	TRBV2	TRBJ1-3	14	CASKKESGGNTIYF	TGTGCCAGCAAGAAGGAGTCTGGTGGAAACACCATATATTTT
TRBD1	.	TRBV28	TRBJ2-3	18	CASSSITGTGGNTDTQYF	TGTGCCAGCAGTAGTATAACCGGGACAGGGGGTAACACAGATACGCAGTATTTT
.	.	TRBV11-3	TRBJ2-1	15	CASSQLLASYNEQFF	TGTGCCAGCAGCCAACTACTAGCCTCCTACAATGAGCAGTTCTTC
TRBD1	.	TRBV5-1	TRBJ1-6	17	CASSPGQGGPYNSPLHF	TGCGCCAGCAGCCCCGGACAGGGTGGCCCCTATAATTCACCCCTCCACTTT
TRBD2	.	TRBV9	TRBJ2-3	15	CASSVAGGLTDTQYF	TGTGCCAGCAGCGTAGCGGGAGGTTTGACAGATACGCAGTATTTT
.	.	TRBV11-2	TRBJ2-1	16	CASSQTAGTTYNEQFF	TGTGCCAGCAGCCAGACTGCGGGGACGACTTACAATGAGCAGTTCTTC
.	.	TRBV6-5	TRBJ1-3	15	CASSYGVNSGNTIYF	TGTGCCAGCAGTTACGGGGTCAACTCTGGAAACACCATATATTTT
TRBD1	.	TRBV7-9	TRBJ1-2	17	CASSPGGVLASNYGYTF	TGTGCCAGCAGCCCAGGGGGGGTCCTCGCTTCTAACTATGGCTACACCTTC
.	.	TRBV20-1	TRBJ2-5	11	CSADHGETQYF	TGCAGTGCGGATCACGGGGAGACCCAGTACTTC
.	.	TRBV5-6	TRBJ1-2	13	CASSVRANYGYTF	TGTGCCAGCAGCGTCAGAGCTAACTATGGCTACACCTTC
.	.	TRBV12-5	TRBJ1-2	11	CASGAEHGYTF	TGTGCTAGTGGGGCTGAACACGGCTACACCTTC
TRBD1	.	TRBV18	TRBJ2-7	13	CASSGQGPYEQYF	TGTGCCAGCTCGGGACAGGGGCCATACGAGCAGTACTTC
.	.	TRBV6-4	TRBJ1-1	13	CASREGMNTEAFF	TGTGCCAGTCGGGAGGGGATGAACACTGAAGCTTTCTTT
.	.	TRBV30	TRBJ2-5	15	CAWSLIRGTGETQYF	TGTGCCTGGAGTCTCATTCGGGGTACCGGGGAGACCCAGTACTTC